This entry features one TCR beta chain sequence. This specimen belongs to a study of Ad26.COV2.S vaccination and SARS-CoV-2 variants. Study context: The COV1001 Ad26.COV2.S trial arm included the donor. Doses of Ad26.COV2.S were injected into muscle once or twice, 56 days apart.

The treatment was: some 20 received Ad26.COV2.S at low or high dose, single or two shots; 5 received placebo; per-sample allocation not given. Specimen acquisition occurred on day 63 following the initial vaccine or placebo injection. Built on an Ad26 vector, the vaccine expressed Wuhan-strain SARS-CoV-2 spike. Trimming took 2 bases from V and 2 from J, leaving 12 bases between them. Germline loops: CDR1 KGHSH, CDR2 LQKENI. The CDR3 consists of 15 residues. Sequencing was performed with immunoSEQ multiplex PCR; in TCRdb, only in-frame clones are kept and a portion is missing. The data show hundreds of thousands of clones, around 90% seen once.

The sequenced sample was peripheral blood, obtained in a trial of Ad26.COV2.S vaccine versus placebo. J is TRBJ2-5 and V is TRBV18; D gene unclear. The receptor was derived from a person between 18 and 65 years old who received the Ad26.COV2.S COVID-19 vaccine or a placebo. The CDR3 protein is CASSPKTPVQETQYF. DNA for the CDR3: TGTGCCAGCTCACCAAAGACCCCGGTTCAAGAGACCCAGTACTTC.